One and the same sample provided the 30 T cell receptor beta chains below, sequenced in a study of graft-versus-host responses after intestinal transplantation. Libraries were prepared by immunoSEQ multiplex PCR; TCRdb keeps only in-frame clonotypes and omits some of them. The sample lists about 78,000 clones; 90% were seen once. What these receptors recognize is not known. The sequences come from unstimulated CD8+ T cells sorted from spleen or lymph node cells, collected before transplant. The receptor set was obtained from a human donor who was the organ donor for an intestinal transplant.

The V gene is TRBV9, the J gene TRBJ1-2, with D perhaps TRBD1 (6 bases). The CDR3 consists of 12 residues. Trimming took 0 bases from V and 8 from J, leaving 8 bases between them. Germline V lookup: CDR1 SGDLS, CDR2 YYNGEE. The CDR3 region is CASSVGGGGYTF. As DNA, the CDR3 is TGTGCCAGCAGCGTAGGTGGGGGCGGCTACACCTTC.

The chain uses TRBV4-3 and TRBJ2-2; 9 nucleotides line up with TRBD1. The CDR3 length is 16 residues. The germline CDR1 and CDR2 sequences are LGHNA and YSLEER. V lost 6 bases to trimming and J lost 6 bases; unmatched junction nucleotides: 11. In nucleotides, the CDR3 is TGCGCCAGCAGTTGGACCCGGGACAGGGCCGCCGGGGAGCTGTTTTTT. Its translation: CASSWTRDRAAGELFF.

This clone was recorded a few times. The chain has TRBV7-9 and TRBJ2-7, with unresolved D. CDR1 and CDR2 from the germline V gene are SEHNR and FQNEAQ (reference sequence). The CDR3 has 12 residues. Trimming removed 4 bases from V and 7 bases from J, with 11 bases in between. The CDR3 DNA follows: TGTGCCAGCAGCTCTGGGCCTTATGAGCAGTACGTC. Encoded protein: CASSSGPYEQYV.

The rearrangement joins TRBV7-9 to TRBJ2-7; 7 bases line up with TRBD1. CDR1 and CDR2 (germline): SEHNR, FQNEAQ (reference sequence). The CDR3 sequence is 16 residues long. J was trimmed by 4 bases and V by 4 bases; bases with no gene match: 13. The CDR3 here is CASSSQGQGVVYEQYV. The DNA for the CDR3 is TGTGCCAGCAGCTCCCAAGGGCAGGGGGTCGTTTACGAGCAGTACGTC.

J is TRBJ1-2 and V is TRBV6-6, with a possible D match to TRBD1 (6 bases). CDR3 size: 12 residues. The germline V gene has CDR1 MNHNY and CDR2 SVGAGI (reference sequence). The V gene lost 7 bases and the J gene lost 4 bases, with 10 bases spanning the gap. The chain's CDR3 is CASTSDSYGYTF. The CDR3 DNA sequence: TGTGCCAGCACCTCGGACAGCTATGGCTACACCTTC.

This clone was counted once. This chain joins TRBV2 and TRBJ1-5; 10 nucleotides align to TRBD1. The length of the CDR3 is 15 residues. CDR1 SNHLY and CDR2 FYNNEI come from the germline V gene. V lost 5 bases and J lost 7; bases outside the gene matches: 8. The chain's CDR3 is CASSRDRGAAQPQHF. The CDR3 bases are TGTGCCAGCAGTAGGGACAGGGGAGCCGCGCAGCCCCAGCATTTT.

The genes are TRBV4-1 and TRBJ1-3; D is ambiguous. Germline V lookup: CDR1 MGHRA, CDR2 YSYEKL. The V gene lost 3 bases and the J gene lost 0 bases, with 9 bases spanning the gap. The CDR3 runs 15 residues. The CDR3, as DNA: TGCGCCAGCAGCCAGGGCAGAAACTCTGGAAACACCATATATTTT. Translation: CASSQGRNSGNTIYF.

CDR3 residues: CASSETGEFTDTQYF. CDR3 in DNA: TGTGCCAGCAGTGAAACGGGGGAATTTACAGATACGCAGTATTTT. The V call is TRBV2, the J call TRBJ2-3; D may be TRBD2 (6 bases). There are 15 residues in the CDR3. Germline V gene sequence: CDR1 SNHLY, CDR2 FYNNEI. Trimming removed 2 bases at V and 3 bases at J, with 12 bases between.

This sequence joins TRBV11-2 and TRBJ1-1, with D possibly TRBD1 on 5 matching bases. The CDR3 runs 15 residues. Germline loops: CDR1 SGHAT, CDR2 FQNNGV. Trimming took off 3 bases at V and 0 bases at J, with 11 bases between the two ends. The CDR3 DNA reads TGTGCCAGCAGCTTGCAGGGTGTCCTGAACACTGAAGCTTTCTTT. Translating it yields CASSLQGVLNTEAFF.

The V call is TRBV2, the J call TRBJ2-7; 7 bases align to TRBD1. The CDR3 contains 11 residues. Germline assignment: CDR1 SNHLY and CDR2 FYNNEI. V was clipped by 8 bases and J by 7 bases; unmatched bases: 5. CDR3 sequence reads: CASQTGYEQYV. CDR3 DNA sequence: TGTGCCAGCCAGACAGGGTATGAGCAGTACGTC.

In its sample, this clone was seen once. The chain employs TRBV11-2 and TRBJ2-5; unclear D gene. V was cut by 3 bases and J by 2 bases, with 13 bases left in between. The CDR3 loop spans 15 amino acids. CDR1 and CDR2 from the germline V gene are SGHAT and FQNNGV. CDR3 sequence: CASSFLRLGQETQYF. The CDR3 bases are TGTGCCAGCAGCTTCCTAAGACTGGGTCAAGAGACCCAGTACTTC.

The chain employs TRBV7-8 and TRBJ1-5; perhaps TRBD1 as D (5 bases). The CDR3 loop spans 11 amino acids. The V and J ends lost 8 bases and 11 bases respectively, with 13 bases between them. The germline V gene encodes CDR1 SGHVS and CDR2 FQNEAQ. DNA of the CDR3: TGTGCCAGCGGGGGGATAGCGTCCCAGCATTTT. This gives the protein CASGGIASQHF.

The gene calls are TRBV7-9 and TRBJ2-7, with TRBD1 as a possible D gene (6 bases). This CDR3 has 13 residues. Trimming took 4 bases from V and 2 from J, leaving 9 bases between them. Germline CDR1 is SEHNR and CDR2 is FQNEAQ (reference sequence). CDR3 coding DNA: TGTGCCAGCAGCTCGCCAGGGGCCTACGAGCAGTACGTC. Its translation is CASSSPGAYEQYV.

CDR3 nucleotide sequence: TGTGCCAGCGGGTGGGGCCACGAGCAGTACGTC. Translating it yields CASGWGHEQYV. The chain recombines TRBV2 with TRBJ2-7; the D gene is possibly TRBD1 (5 bases). The V end lost 8 bases, the J end lost 5 bases, and 10 bases lay between the germline ends. The germline CDR1 and CDR2 sequences are SNHLY and FYNNEI. This CDR3 spans 11 amino acids.

This clone has a single count. V usage is TRBV27 and J usage is TRBJ1-1; TRBD1 might be the D (6 bases). Germline V gives CDR1 MNHEY, CDR2 SMNVEV (reference sequence). There are 15 residues in the CDR3. Between the trimmed V and J ends, which lost 6 bases and 0 bases, there was a span of 14 bases. The DNA for the CDR3 is TGTGCCAGCAGGGGGCAGGGGCCCATGAACACTGAAGCTTTCTTT. Its translation: CASRGQGPMNTEAFF.

This chain uses TRBV6-1 with TRBJ2-6; 9 bases map to TRBD2. Germline V CDR1 and CDR2: MNHNS, SASEGT. The CDR3 length is 15 residues. The V segment lost 7 bases and the J segment 0 bases; nucleotides outside the gene matches: 1. The CDR3 loop reads CASTRGGSGANVLTF. The DNA for the CDR3 is TGTGCCAGCACGCGGGGGGGCTCTGGGGCCAACGTCCTGACTTTC.

This clone is a singleton in its sample. The V call is TRBV4-2, the J call TRBJ2-3; D remains unclear. Germline V gene data show CDR1 as LGHNA and CDR2 as YNFKEQ. V was clipped by 2 bases and J by 3 bases, with 6 bases between them. The CDR3 loop spans 13 amino acids. CDR3 amino acids: CASSQLMTDTQYF. The CDR3 DNA sequence: TGTGCCAGCAGCCAACTTATGACAGATACGCAGTATTTT.

This rearrangement joins TRBV5-4 to TRBJ2-2, with a tentative D call TRBD2 (6 bases). Trimming removed 0 bases at V and 8 bases at J, with 11 bases between. This CDR3 is 14 amino acids long. Germline lookup yields CDR1 SGHNT and CDR2 YYREEE (reference sequence). The CDR3 reads CASSLGGDAGELFF. The CDR3, as DNA: TGTGCCAGCAGCTTGGGCGGGGACGCGGGGGAGCTGTTTTTT.

The chain combines TRBV5-1 with TRBJ1-5; the D gene is possibly TRBD1 (6 bases). Per germline, CDR1 SGHRS and CDR2 YFSETQ. V gave up 3 bases and J gave up 4 bases, with 14 bases separating them. The CDR3 consists of 15 residues. CDR3 sequence reads: CASSSDGQKNQPQHF. DNA for the CDR3: TGCGCCAGCAGCTCAGACGGACAGAAAAATCAGCCCCAGCATTTT.

The gene calls are TRBV4-2 and TRBJ1-2; the D is unclear. The CDR3 is made up of 14 amino acids. Germline CDR1 and CDR2: LGHNA and YNFKEQ. Trimming took off 4 bases at V and 4 bases at J, with 13 bases between the two ends. The chain's CDR3 is CASSPPGNPYGYTF. CDR3 nucleotide sequence: TGTGCCAGCAGCCCCCCGGGGAACCCCTATGGCTACACCTTC.

The genes are TRBV6-4 and TRBJ1-6, with a weak D call TRBD1 (5 bases). The CDR3 is 17 residues long. V lost 8 bases and J 0 bases, leaving 17 bases between the germline ends. Germline V gene lookup returns CDR1 MRHNA and CDR2 SNTAGT. The CDR3 DNA reads TGTGCCAGCCTCGGAGGGGACTTGAGCTCCTATAATTCACCCCTCCACTTT. Protein product: CASLGGDLSSYNSPLHF.

The chain has TRBV15 and TRBJ2-7, with 8 bases matching TRBD2. The CDR3 runs 16 residues. From germline, CDR1 is LNHNV and CDR2 YYDKDF (reference sequence). The junction had 10 bases not matched to a gene; V was cut back by 3 bases and J by 3 bases. CDR3 in DNA: TGTGCCACCAGCAGCAACCGGGGGGGACCGATCTACGAGCAGTACGTC. Amino acids: CATSSNRGGPIYEQYV.

The genes are TRBV7-8 and TRBJ1-1; D gene ambiguous. This CDR3 has 15 residues. The V and J ends lost 2 bases and 7 bases respectively, with 17 bases between them. From germline, CDR1 is SGHVS and CDR2 FQNEAQ. CDR3 protein: CASSLFRRSVNEAFF. Here the CDR3 DNA reads TGTGCCAGCAGCTTATTTCGTCGAAGCGTGAATGAAGCTTTCTTT.

The chain recombines TRBV9 with TRBJ2-3; 9 nucleotides line up with TRBD2. Germline V lookup: CDR1 SGDLS, CDR2 YYNGEE. Germline trimming cut 1 base from V and 5 bases from J; bases unmatched to any gene: 11. The CDR3 has 17 residues. Here the CDR3 reads CASSVRGVRGGQDTQYF. The CDR3 nucleotides are TGTGCCAGCAGCGTAAGAGGGGTGCGGGGGGGCCAAGATACGCAGTATTTT.

The chain employs TRBV4-2 and TRBJ1-1, with D possibly TRBD1 on 6 matching bases. The CDR3 is made up of 17 amino acids. Germline loops: CDR1 LGHNA, CDR2 YNFKEQ. Trimming cost V 4 bases and J 3 bases, with 21 bases left between them. The CDR3 nucleotides read TGTGCCAGCAGCCCTTTACCCATTACAGGGTCGCACACTGAAGCTTTCTTT. Protein sequence: CASSPLPITGSHTEAFF.

The chain links TRBV5-4 to TRBJ1-1; D perhaps matches TRBD1 (5 bases). Germline V gene sequence: CDR1 SGHNT, CDR2 YYREEE (reference sequence). This CDR3 spans 13 amino acids. With 4 bases removed from V and 5 bases from J, the gap between germline ends came to 12 bases. CDR3 residues: CASSRTMGTEAFF. Written as DNA, the CDR3 is TGTGCCAGCAGCCGGACAATGGGTACTGAAGCTTTCTTT.

V usage is TRBV5-6 and J usage is TRBJ2-5; the D is unclear. The CDR3 loop spans 14 amino acids. Trimming took off 7 bases at V and 1 base at J, with 14 bases between the two ends. Germline V lookup: CDR1 SGHDT, CDR2 YYEEEE. CDR3 residues: CASFLGGLQETQYF. In nucleotides, the CDR3 is TGTGCCAGCTTCCTTGGTGGCCTCCAAGAGACCCAGTACTTC.

The chain uses TRBV5-1 and TRBJ1-1, with D tentatively TRBD1 (5 bases). The CDR3 is 16 residues long. From germline, CDR1 is SGHRS and CDR2 YFSETQ. Trimming cost V 4 bases and J 3 bases, with 19 bases left between them. CDR3 DNA sequence: TGCGCCAGCAGCGTTGGGTCTCAGGGTTTTGACACTGAAGCTTTCTTT. It codes for CASSVGSQGFDTEAFF. The whole variable domain, remainder taken from reference TRBV5-1 and TRBJ1-1, is KAGVTQTPRYLIKTRGQQVTLSCSPISGHRSVSWYQQTPGQGLQFLFEYFSETQRNKGNFPGRFSGRQFSNSRSEMNVSTLELGDSALYLCASSVGSQGFDTEAFFGQGTRLTVV.

The V call is TRBV28, the J call TRBJ2-7; 7 bases are a match to TRBD1. With 7 bases clipped from V and 0 bases from J, the junction kept 9 bases outside the gene matches. The CDR3 sequence is 15 residues long. Looked up from germline, CDR1 is MDHEN and CDR2 is SYDVKM. CDR3 sequence: CASNSGTVSSYEQYV. The CDR3 coding sequence is TGTGCCAGCAATTCCGGGACAGTGAGCTCCTACGAGCAGTACGTC.

This chain's CDR3 is CSVDGPRHGYTF. Here the CDR3 DNA reads TGCAGCGTTGATGGGCCACGCCATGGCTACACCTTC. This rearrangement joins TRBV29-1 to TRBJ1-2; D is unclear. The germline CDR1 and CDR2 sequences are SQVTM and ANQGSEA. V was cut by 3 bases and J by 6 bases, with 11 bases left in between. This CDR3 is built from 12 residues.